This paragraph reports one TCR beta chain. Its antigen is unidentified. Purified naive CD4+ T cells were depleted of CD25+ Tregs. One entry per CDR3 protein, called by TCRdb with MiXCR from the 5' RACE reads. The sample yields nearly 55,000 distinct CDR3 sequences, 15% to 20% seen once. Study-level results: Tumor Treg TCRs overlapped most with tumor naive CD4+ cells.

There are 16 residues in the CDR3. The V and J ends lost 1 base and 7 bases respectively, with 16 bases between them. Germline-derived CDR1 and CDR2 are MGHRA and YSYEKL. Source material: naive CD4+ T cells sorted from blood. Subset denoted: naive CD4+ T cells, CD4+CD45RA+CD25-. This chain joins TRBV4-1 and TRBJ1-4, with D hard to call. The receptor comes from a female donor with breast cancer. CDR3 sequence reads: CASSQGWAGGGEKLFF. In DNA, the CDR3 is TGCGCCAGCAGCCAAGGGTGGGCAGGCGGTGGTGAAAAACTGTTTTTT.